This TCR beta chain was recorded in a study of blood T cell repertoires in COVID-19 (dated by TCRdb to 2018 to 2020). Regarding the complete study: Collaborator samples came from the United States, Italy and Spain and covered acute and convalescent phases of COVID-19. The prospective study material was composed of cDNA or gDNA derived from T cells, B-cell-depleted T cells, or PBMCs. The dataset comprised deeply sampled blood TCRbeta repertoires from subjects exposed to, actively infected with, or recovered from COVID-19. The repertoires were released in a freely available public database meant as a resource for research on the immune response to SARS-CoV-2. The samples were drawn from two sources: the first 160 participants of the ongoing ImmuneRACE study, and fewer than 1,500 subjects contributed by 6 global collaborators. Nearly every sample came with metadata listing a de-identified subject ID, COVID-19 status, age in years and sex. HLA class I and class II types, where available, came from metadata supplied by the sample provider rather than from assay-based typing. The paper's findings and limits, for the study overall: How much clinical and demographic metadata was included differed by source and by participant, and the metadata was provided uncurated.

Counted from cysteine to phenylalanine, this CDR3 has 16 amino acids. CDR3 DNA only is kept here, 48 bases in frame from base 1. In the germline V gene, CDR1 corresponds to SGHVS and CDR2 to FQNEAQ. V loses 6 bases of germline sequence and J loses 2 bases, and the interval between the two ends is 16 bases. TCRbeta CDR3 regions were amplified from genomic DNA using the immunoSEQ Assay, a bias-controlled multiplex PCR. In the source study's methods: The number of nucleated cells in each sample was estimated by amplification of reference gene primers within the assay. To quantify the absolute abundance of each unique TCRbeta CDR3 rearrangement, sequence reads were collapsed and filtered. For each sample, productive Simpson clonality was calculated as the square root of Simpson's diversity index across productive rearrangements. TCRdb obtained this table from immuneACCESS and retained in-frame rearrangements with V and J assigned. These tables miss some clones; where compared with another copy, unresolved V genes account for less than half of the shortfall, and the remainder is unexplained. D and trimming were read from the DNA, whereas the V and J calls and clone size are those reported in that table. In all, the sample holds some 350,000 clones, and 75% to 90% of those were seen once. Around 1% of the sample is taken by the ten largest.

Participants in the prospective study were enrolled through a virtual design, were aged about 18 to 100 years, and lived in about two dozen United States geographic areas. To assign participants to cohorts, the prospective study relied on clinical history that participants themselves reported in a screening survey and a study questionnaire. Recovered participants in ImmuneRACE Cohort 3 were defined by two consecutive negative NP/OP PCR tests, clearance by a healthcare professional, or resolution of symptoms. Mobile phlebotomists in the prospective study collected whole blood, serum and a nasopharyngeal or oropharyngeal swab from every participant. Prospective study participants could optionally give additional blood draws and questionnaires over an approximately two-month period. Blood samples from the prospective study were shipped frozen or at room temperature prior to DNA extraction. Of note for this clone: Its cognate antigen has yet to be identified. Base qualities are not at hand, and no much larger clone is one base apart.

The chain is made from TRBV7-8 and TRBJ2-2; the D segment cannot be called with confidence. This receptor was identified in a young man who had recovered from COVID-19. Sequenced sample: PBMCs or T cells enriched from blood (not recorded which). CDR3 sequence: CASSSQRYYNTGELFF. The bases are TGTGCCAGCAGTAGTCAACGCTACTATAACACCGGGGAGCTGTTTTTT.